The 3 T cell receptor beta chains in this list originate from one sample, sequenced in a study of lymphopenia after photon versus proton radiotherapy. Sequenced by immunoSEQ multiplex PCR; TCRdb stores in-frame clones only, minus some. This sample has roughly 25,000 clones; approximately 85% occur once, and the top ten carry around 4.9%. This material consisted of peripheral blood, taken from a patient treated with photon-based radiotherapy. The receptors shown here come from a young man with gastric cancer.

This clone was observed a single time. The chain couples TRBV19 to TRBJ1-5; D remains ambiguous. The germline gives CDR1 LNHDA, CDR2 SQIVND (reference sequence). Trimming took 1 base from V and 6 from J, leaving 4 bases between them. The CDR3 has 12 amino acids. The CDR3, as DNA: TGTGCCAGTAGTATAGGGTTTCAGCCCCAGCATTTT. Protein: CASSIGFQPQHF.

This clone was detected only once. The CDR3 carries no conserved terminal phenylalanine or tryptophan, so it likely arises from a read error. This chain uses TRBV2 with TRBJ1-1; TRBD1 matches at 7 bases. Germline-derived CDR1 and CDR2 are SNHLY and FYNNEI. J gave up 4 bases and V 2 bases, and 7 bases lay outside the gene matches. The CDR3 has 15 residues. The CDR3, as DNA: TGTGCCAGCAGTGAACAAGACAGGGAAAGCACTGAAGCTTTCCTT. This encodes CASSEQDRESTEAFL.

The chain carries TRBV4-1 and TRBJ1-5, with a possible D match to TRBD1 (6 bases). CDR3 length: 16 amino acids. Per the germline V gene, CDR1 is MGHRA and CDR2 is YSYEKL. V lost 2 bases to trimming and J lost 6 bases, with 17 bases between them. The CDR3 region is CASSQPTTGIGQPQHF. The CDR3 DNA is TGCGCCAGCAGCCAACCTACCACAGGGATCGGTCAGCCCCAGCATTTT.